A selection of T cell receptor beta chains follows, all from one sample in a study of siplizumab effects on memory and regulatory T cells. This table comes from immunoSEQ multiplex PCR, and its TCRdb copy is limited to in-frame clones, with some not included. The sample yields about 120,000 clones, over 85% seen once. Sequencing used non-Treg CD4+ T cells sorted from blood. The source of these receptors is a human donor in good health. Each CDR3 is given with its conserved first and last residue. The D gene is left open where the match is weak. Where a row states a size, it is once, few, many or the class of an expanded clone; other rows omit it.

cdr3_nt	cdr3_aa	d_call	v_call	clone_size	j_call
TGCGCCAGCAGCCAAGATCTCTCTGGGGCCAACGTCCTGACTTTC	CASSQDLSGANVLTF	-	TRBV4-3	-	TRBJ2-6
TGTGCCAGCAGCGTAGGGAGTGGAGATACGCAGTATTTT	CASSVGSGDTQYF	-	TRBV7-6	-	TRBJ2-3
TGCGCCAGCAGTAGGCAGGGTCTCGACCCCTACGAGCAGTACTTC	CASSRQGLDPYEQYF	-	TRBV5-1	-	TRBJ2-7
TGTGCCAGTAGTATACTAGCGGCTAACACCGGGGAGCTGTTTTTT	CASSILAANTGELFF	TRBD2	TRBV19	-	TRBJ2-2
TGTGCCAGCAGTCCCACGGGATTATTAGGCTACACCTTC	CASSPTGLLGYTF	-	TRBV6-1	-	TRBJ1-2
TGTGCCAGCAGTTCAGTAGCGGGGGGAGGGACAGATACGCAGTATTTT	CASSSVAGGGTDTQYF	TRBD2	TRBV27	-	TRBJ2-3
TGTGCCAGCAGCCTAAACAGGGGGCAATGGTATGGCTACACCTTC	CASSLNRGQWYGYTF	TRBD1	TRBV4-2	-	TRBJ1-2
TGTGCCAGCAGTGAGGGGAGCAATCAGCCCCAGCATTTT	CASSEGSNQPQHF	-	TRBV6-4	-	TRBJ1-5
TGTGCCAGCCAGTCAAGCCAGAGCTCGAGCTCCTACGAGCAGTACTTC	CASQSSQSSSSYEQYF	-	TRBV2	once	TRBJ2-7
TGTGCCAGCAGCTTAGATCTACCAGGGGGAAAAAACATTCAGTACTTC	CASSLDLPGGKNIQYF	TRBD1	TRBV11-2	-	TRBJ2-4
TGCGCCAGCAGTGAGAACCTTTATCAGCCCCAGCATTTT	CASSENLYQPQHF	-	TRBV10-2	-	TRBJ1-5
TGTGCCAGCAGCACAGGGGGCGCGGACACCGGGGAGCTGTTTTTT	CASSTGGADTGELFF	TRBD1	TRBV28	-	TRBJ2-2
TGTGCCAGCAGCACGGGACTAGCGGGGACAGATACGCAGTATTTT	CASSTGLAGTDTQYF	TRBD2	TRBV5-4	-	TRBJ2-3
TGTGCCAGCAGGTATTTTAACGAGCAGTACTTC	CASRYFNEQYF	-	TRBV25-1	-	TRBJ2-7
TGTGCTAGTGGTTTGGATTCGATCGCTGGCTACACCTTC	CASGLDSIAGYTF	-	TRBV12-5	-	TRBJ1-2